These T cell receptor beta chains were read from a single sample in a study of cytomegalovirus exposure and HLA in healthy donors. The table came from immunoSEQ multiplex PCR; TCRdb's copy has only in-frame clones and leaves some out. In all, the sample yields 100,000 to 150,000 clones. Sequences were obtained from PBMCs. The receptors originated from a man younger than 45 in good health and CMV-seronegative. CDR3s include the opening cysteine and the closing phenylalanine or tryptophan. A D gene is named only where the DNA matches it firmly.

D gene: NA; J gene: TRBJ2-6; V gene: TRBV4-3; CDR3 DNA: TGCGCCAGCAGCCCCGCGGAGGGCTCTGGGGCCAACGTCCTGACTTTC; CDR3 protein: CASSPAEGSGANVLTF
D gene: TRBD1; J gene: TRBJ1-2; V gene: TRBV6-1; CDR3 DNA: TGTGCCAGCAGTTCTCTTCACAGGGGTGACTATGGCTACACCTTC; CDR3 protein: CASSSLHRGDYGYTF
D gene: NA; J gene: TRBJ1-5; V gene: TRBV28; CDR3 DNA: TGTGCCAGCAGTCCACCCGTTAACGGTGATCAGCCCCAGCATTTT; CDR3 protein: CASSPPVNGDQPQHF
D gene: NA; J gene: TRBJ2-2; V gene: TRBV2; CDR3 DNA: TGTGCCAGCCGGGGGTTCAACACCGGGGAGCTGTTTTTT; CDR3 protein: CASRGFNTGELFF
D gene: NA; J gene: TRBJ1-2; V gene: TRBV7-9; CDR3 DNA: TGTGCCAGCAGCGTGACCGGTCACCCTGCTGAGGAATATGGCTACACCTTC; CDR3 protein: CASSVTGHPAEEYGYTF
D gene: NA; J gene: TRBJ2-7; V gene: TRBV20-1; CDR3 DNA: TGCAGTGCTAGAGAAGTGAGTGAGCAGTACTTC; CDR3 protein: CSAREVSEQYF
D gene: NA; J gene: TRBJ2-5; V gene: TRBV5-4; CDR3 DNA: TGTGCCAGCAGCTTCCCGTCGGAGACCCAGTACTTC; CDR3 protein: CASSFPSETQYF
D gene: TRBD1; J gene: TRBJ1-5; V gene: TRBV6-1; CDR3 DNA: TGTGCCAGCAGCCGGGACAGGGGAACTCAGCCCCAGCATTTT; CDR3 protein: CASSRDRGTQPQHF
D gene: TRBD2; J gene: TRBJ2-7; V gene: TRBV18; CDR3 DNA: TGTGCCAGCCCCTCGGGGGGTCGGTACGAGCAGTACTTC; CDR3 protein: CASPSGGRYEQYF
D gene: NA; J gene: TRBJ2-1; V gene: TRBV2; CDR3 DNA: TGTGCCAGCAGCTTAGCGGCGAGCTCCTACAATGAGCAGTTCTTC; CDR3 protein: CASSLAASSYNEQFF
D gene: TRBD1; J gene: TRBJ1-1; V gene: TRBV28; CDR3 DNA: TGTGCCAGCAGTTCTTACACGGGACAGGCTCCAATTGAAGCTTTCTTT; CDR3 protein: CASSSYTGQAPIEAFF
D gene: NA; J gene: TRBJ1-6; V gene: TRBV28; CDR3 DNA: TGTGCCAGCAGTTCTCAGGGAAATAGGATTTCACCCCTCCACTTT; CDR3 protein: CASSSQGNRISPLHF
D gene: NA; J gene: TRBJ2-1; V gene: TRBV5-6; CDR3 DNA: TGTGCCAGCAGCTTGGGCGGAAATGAGCAGTTCTTC; CDR3 protein: CASSLGGNEQFF
D gene: NA; J gene: TRBJ2-7; V gene: TRBV19; CDR3 DNA: TGTGCCAGCCATGGGGGAGGAGGAACCTACGAGCAGTACTTC; CDR3 protein: CASHGGGGTYEQYF
D gene: TRBD2; J gene: TRBJ2-7; V gene: TRBV19; CDR3 DNA: TGTGCCAGTAGTATTGGACTAGCGGACTCCTACGAGCAGTACTTC; CDR3 protein: CASSIGLADSYEQYF
D gene: NA; J gene: TRBJ1-1; V gene: TRBV5-4; CDR3 DNA: TGTGCCAGCAGCCCGGGGGTAAGGGATGAAGCTTTCTTT; CDR3 protein: CASSPGVRDEAFF
D gene: TRBD2; J gene: TRBJ2-1; V gene: TRBV29-1; CDR3 DNA: TGCAGCGCCTTACTAGCGGGAGATGGCGAGCAGTTCTTC; CDR3 protein: CSALLAGDGEQFF
D gene: TRBD2; J gene: TRBJ2-3; V gene: TRBV5-4; CDR3 DNA: TGTGCCAGCAACAGCGGGGTAGGCACAGATACGCAGTATTTT; CDR3 protein: CASNSGVGTDTQYF
D gene: TRBD2; J gene: TRBJ2-1; V gene: TRBV5-1; CDR3 DNA: TGCGCCAGCAGCTGGAGCGGGAGAGGGGACAATGAGCAGTTCTTC; CDR3 protein: CASSWSGRGDNEQFF
D gene: NA; J gene: TRBJ1-1; V gene: TRBV2; CDR3 DNA: TGTGCCAGCAGTATACAGGGATGGACTGAAGCTTTCTTT; CDR3 protein: CASSIQGWTEAFF
D gene: TRBD2; J gene: TRBJ2-3; V gene: TRBV18; CDR3 DNA: TGTGCCAGCTCACCCACGGGACTAGCGCACGGAGGAAGGGGCACAGATACGCAGTATTTT; CDR3 protein: CASSPTGLAHGGRGTDTQYF
D gene: NA; J gene: TRBJ2-4; V gene: TRBV13; CDR3 DNA: TGTGCCAGCAGCTCCCGGGACAACCTAAACATTCAGTACTTC; CDR3 protein: CASSSRDNLNIQYF
D gene: NA; J gene: TRBJ2-6; V gene: TRBV6-1; CDR3 DNA: TGTGCCAGCAGTGACTTGGCCAACGTCCTGACTTTC; CDR3 protein: CASSDLANVLTF
D gene: TRBD2; J gene: TRBJ2-1; V gene: TRBV7-3; CDR3 DNA: TGTGCCAGCGGTCCTCCGACTAGCGCTAGCTCCTACAATGAGCAGTTCTTC; CDR3 protein: CASGPPTSASSYNEQFF
D gene: TRBD1; J gene: TRBJ2-7; V gene: TRBV18; CDR3 DNA: TGTGCCAGCTCACAGAACCGGGACAGGGACTACGAGCAGTACTTC; CDR3 protein: CASSQNRDRDYEQYF
D gene: TRBD2; J gene: TRBJ2-2; V gene: TRBV28; CDR3 DNA: TGTGCCACCTCCATAGCGGGAGCCACCGGGGAGCTGTTTTTT; CDR3 protein: CATSIAGATGELFF
D gene: NA; J gene: TRBJ1-1; V gene: TRBV7-9; CDR3 DNA: TGTGCCAGCAGCCTCAGGACAGTGAACACTGAAGCTTTCTTT; CDR3 protein: CASSLRTVNTEAFF
D gene: NA; J gene: TRBJ2-1; V gene: TRBV7-9; CDR3 DNA: TGTGCCAGCAGCCCTGATGAGCAGTTCTTC; CDR3 protein: CASSPDEQFF
D gene: NA; J gene: TRBJ2-2; V gene: TRBV2; CDR3 DNA: TGTGCCAGCGGGAGGATCCTTCCCGGGGAGCTGTTTTTT; CDR3 protein: CASGRILPGELFF
D gene: NA; J gene: TRBJ1-2; V gene: TRBV6-5; CDR3 DNA: TGTGCCAGCAGTTACTCGAGGGTCGGGGGAGGCTACACCTTC; CDR3 protein: CASSYSRVGGGYTF
D gene: TRBD1; J gene: TRBJ2-7; V gene: TRBV5-4; CDR3 DNA: TGTGCCAGCAGTCTGGACAGGGAAGCCGAGCAGTACTTC; CDR3 protein: CASSLDREAEQYF
D gene: TRBD2; J gene: TRBJ2-7; V gene: TRBV7-2; CDR3 DNA: TGTGCCAGCAGCTTAAAAGCGGGGAATTACGAGCAGTACTTC; CDR3 protein: CASSLKAGNYEQYF
D gene: NA; J gene: TRBJ2-1; V gene: TRBV7-9; CDR3 DNA: TGTGCCAGCAGCTCCGGGGGAAACAATGAGCAGTTCTTC; CDR3 protein: CASSSGGNNEQFF
D gene: NA; J gene: TRBJ2-5; V gene: TRBV4-1; CDR3 DNA: TGCGCCAGCAGCTATACTTTACGCTACCAAGAGACCCAGTACTTC; CDR3 protein: CASSYTLRYQETQYF
D gene: NA; J gene: TRBJ2-1; V gene: TRBV19; CDR3 DNA: TGTGCCAGTACCCCTCAGAGACTAGACATGATGGGTGAGCAGTTCTTC; CDR3 protein: CASTPQRLDMMGEQFF
D gene: NA; J gene: TRBJ2-2; V gene: TRBV30; CDR3 DNA: TGTGCCTGGAGTGTGGGGGGGCCAACCGGGGGGCTGTTTTTT; CDR3 protein: CAWSVGGPTGGLFF
D gene: NA; J gene: TRBJ2-7; V gene: TRBV30; CDR3 DNA: TGTGCCTGGAGTGTGGACGGGAGCAATCTCTACGAGCAGTACTTC; CDR3 protein: CAWSVDGSNLYEQYF
D gene: NA; J gene: TRBJ1-1; V gene: TRBV28; CDR3 DNA: TGTGCCAGCAGTGAATACAGGACTATTCTGAACACTGAAGCTTTCTTT; CDR3 protein: CASSEYRTILNTEAFF
D gene: TRBD2; J gene: TRBJ2-3; V gene: TRBV27; CDR3 DNA: TGTGCCAGCAGTTTCCGGGAGGGTCTCACAGATACGCAGTATTTT; CDR3 protein: CASSFREGLTDTQYF
D gene: NA; J gene: TRBJ2-2; V gene: TRBV19; CDR3 DNA: TGTGCCAGTACCCCGAAAAGCGACACCGGGGAGCTGTTTTTT; CDR3 protein: CASTPKSDTGELFF
D gene: TRBD2; J gene: TRBJ2-5; V gene: TRBV7-3; CDR3 DNA: TGTGCCAGCAGCTCCCTGGGCGGGGAGGGAGAGACCCAGTACTTC; CDR3 protein: CASSSLGGEGETQYF
D gene: TRBD2; J gene: TRBJ2-1; V gene: TRBV7-7; CDR3 DNA: TGTGCCAGCAGCTTAGGCCCGGGAGGGAACAATGAGCAGCTCTTC; CDR3 protein: CASSLGPGGNNEQLF
D gene: NA; J gene: TRBJ2-1; V gene: TRBV28; CDR3 DNA: TGTGCCAGCAGTCCATACGACAGAAGCTACAATGAGCAGTTCTTC; CDR3 protein: CASSPYDRSYNEQFF
D gene: TRBD2; J gene: TRBJ2-7; V gene: TRBV15; CDR3 DNA: TGTGCCACCAGCAGAGAACGGACTAGCGGTAGCTCCTACGAGCAGTACTTC; CDR3 protein: CATSRERTSGSSYEQYF
D gene: NA; J gene: TRBJ2-3; V gene: TRBV5-6; CDR3 DNA: TGTGCCAGCAGCCGTCTGCGGGGTGCCCGCACAGATACGCAGTATTTT; CDR3 protein: CASSRLRGARTDTQYF
D gene: TRBD1; J gene: TRBJ1-1; V gene: TRBV5-1; CDR3 DNA: TGCGCCAGCAGCCCTAGGGACAGGGAGAACACTGAAGCTTTCTTT; CDR3 protein: CASSPRDRENTEAFF